One and the same sample provided the 26 T cell receptor beta chains below, sequenced in a study of blood T cell repertoires in COVID-19. The repertoire was sequenced with immunoSEQ multiplex PCR; TCRdb's copy has only in-frame clones and lacks some. The data show tens of thousands of clones, roughly 83% seen once. Sequencing input: peripheral blood. These receptor sequences come from a woman older than 75 with acute or convalescent COVID-19.

This chain links TRBV7-6 with TRBJ2-1; 7 nucleotides agree with TRBD2. Trimming at V came to 1 base and at J to 7 bases, leaving 4 bases not matched to a gene. This CDR3 is built from 14 residues. The germline V gene has CDR1 SGHVS and CDR2 FNYEAQ. DNA of the CDR3: TGTGCCAGCAGCTTAGGTTTTAGCGGGAATGAGCAGTTCTTC. This codes for CASSLGFSGNEQFF.

This clone was observed once. The rearrangement links TRBV2 to TRBJ2-1; D might be TRBD2 (5 bases). CDR3 length equals 16 residues. CDR1 and CDR2 (germline): SNHLY, FYNNEI. Trimming took 2 bases from V and 4 from J, leaving 15 bases between them. The CDR3 DNA follows: TGTGCCAGCAGTGAACGTCGAGGGTCGTGGTACAATGAGCAGTTCTTC. This translates into CASSERRGSWYNEQFF.

The chain links TRBV9 to TRBJ2-7; maybe TRBD2 (6 bases). Germline V gene sequence: CDR1 SGDLS, CDR2 YYNGEE. The V gene lost 0 bases and the J gene lost 1 base, with 14 bases spanning the gap. The CDR3 is 16 amino acids. CDR3 coding DNA: TGTGCCAGCAGCGTAGCTACGGGGGACCCTTCCTACGAGCAGTACTTC. This gives the protein CASSVATGDPSYEQYF.

This chain connects TRBV28 to TRBJ2-5; D not resolved. The CDR3 spans 17 residues. The V and J ends lost 5 bases and 6 bases respectively, with 25 bases between them. Germline V gene lookup returns CDR1 MDHEN and CDR2 SYDVKM. In DNA, the CDR3 is TGTGCCAGCAGTCCCACCAAATACGACCCCGAGGAAAAGACCCAGTACTTC. This codes for CASSPTKYDPEEKTQYF.

J is TRBJ2-2 and V is TRBV5-1; 10 bases are shared with TRBD2. The germline gives CDR1 SGHRS, CDR2 YFSETQ. The CDR3 is 16 amino acids. Unmatched junction bases numbered 4, after V lost 5 bases and J lost 0 bases. CDR3 sequence reads: CASSTSGDPNTGELFF. The CDR3 bases are TGCGCCAGCAGTACTAGCGGGGACCCGAACACCGGGGAGCTGTTTTTT.

This chain connects TRBV28 to TRBJ1-5, with TRBD1 as a possible D gene (5 bases). This CDR3 is built from 12 residues. Trimming took off 6 bases at V and 6 bases at J, with 9 bases between the two ends. The germline gives CDR1 MDHEN, CDR2 SYDVKM. Written as DNA, the CDR3 is TGTGCCAGCAGCTCCCAGGGTCAGCCCCAGCATTTT. It yields the protein CASSSQGQPQHF.

The chain combines TRBV3-1 (or the pseudogene TRBV3-2) with TRBJ2-1, with TRBD2 identical over 12 bases. Germline values: CDR1 LGHDT, CDR2 YNNKEL (reference sequence). V shed 6 bases and J 8 bases; nucleotides not matched to a gene: 5. CDR3 length: 14 residues. CDR3 protein: CASSLTSGRHEQFF. The CDR3 DNA is TGTGCCAGCAGTCTGACTAGCGGGAGACATGAGCAGTTCTTC.

This clone was observed a single time. The rearrangement links TRBV29-1 to TRBJ2-3, with D possibly TRBD1 on 6 matching bases. The germline CDR1 and CDR2 sequences are SQVTM and ANQGSEA. The CDR3 runs to 15 residues. V shed 6 bases and J shed 2 bases, with 18 bases lying between them. The CDR3 nucleotides are TGCAGCGTGTCGACAGGAGGTCATTTCACAGATACGCAGTATTTT. Its translation: CSVSTGGHFTDTQYF.

This clone was observed a single time. The chain carries TRBV6-6 and TRBJ1-3; D gene unclear. Between the trimmed V and J ends, which lost 0 bases and 1 base, there was a span of 7 bases. The CDR3 spans 15 residues. CDR1 is MNHNY and CDR2 is SVGAGI in the germline V gene (reference sequence). CDR3 in amino acids: CASSYSRVSGNTIYF. Here the CDR3 DNA reads TGTGCCAGCAGTTACTCTCGGGTTTCTGGAAACACCATATATTTT.

The rearrangement joins TRBV6-4 to TRBJ2-1; D might be TRBD1 (6 bases). The CDR3 runs 15 residues. Germline-derived CDR1 and CDR2 are MRHNA and SNTAGT. Trimming removed 4 bases at V and 7 bases at J, with 17 bases between. The CDR3 spells CASSAQGLASNEQFF. CDR3 DNA: TGTGCCAGCAGTGCCCAGGGGCTAGCTTCGAATGAGCAGTTCTTC.

This chain joins TRBV7-9 and TRBJ2-1; 8 positions match TRBD2. V dropped 5 bases and J dropped 8; count of bases not matched to a gene: 8. Per the germline V gene, CDR1 is SEHNR and CDR2 is FQNEAQ (reference sequence). The CDR3 runs to 14 residues. CDR3 loop: CASSPGLAIDEQFF. The CDR3 bases are TGTGCCAGCAGCCCTGGACTAGCAATAGATGAGCAGTTCTTC.

V usage is TRBV2 and J usage is TRBJ1-2; tentative D call: TRBD1 (6 bases). Germline values: CDR1 SNHLY, CDR2 FYNNEI. The CDR3 is made up of 14 amino acids. V lost 6 bases and J 6 bases, leaving 17 bases between the germline ends. The CDR3 DNA is TGTGCCAGCAGAATTGGACAGAGAGAAGATGGCTACACCTTC. Translation: CASRIGQREDGYTF.

The V call is TRBV9, the J call TRBJ2-3; TRBD2 matches 9 bases. The germline V gene has CDR1 SGDLS and CDR2 YYNGEE. V lost 0 bases, J lost 3 bases, and 5 bases stayed unmatched. The CDR3 totals 16 residues. CDR3 protein: CASSVGNSGSTDTQYF. In DNA form, the CDR3 reads TGTGCCAGCAGCGTAGGGAATAGCGGGAGTACAGATACGCAGTATTTT.

The V gene is TRBV5-1, the J gene TRBJ2-3; 11 nucleotides agree with TRBD2. This CDR3 region has 14 residues. CDR1 is SGHRS, CDR2 YFSETQ, per germline. V shed 4 bases and J 5 bases; nucleotides not matched to a gene: 3. CDR3 loop: CASSPGLAEDTQYF. The DNA for the CDR3 is TGCGCCAGCAGCCCGGGACTAGCGGAAGATACGCAGTATTTT.

The chain recombines TRBV7-9 with TRBJ2-7; 9 nucleotides line up with TRBD2. Germline loops: CDR1 SEHNR, CDR2 FQNEAQ (reference sequence). The V gene end was trimmed by 5 bases and the J gene end by 8 bases; junction bases not matched to a gene: 7. The CDR3 consists of 13 residues. The CDR3 loop is CASSPPGTSKQYV. CDR3 sequence (DNA): TGTGCCAGCAGCCCCCCCGGGACTAGCAAGCAGTACGTC.

The gene calls are TRBV28 and TRBJ2-1; 13 nucleotides match TRBD2. Germline trimming cut 6 bases from V and 5 bases from J; bases unmatched to any gene: 10. This CDR3 contains 17 residues. The germline V gene encodes CDR1 MDHEN and CDR2 SYDVKM. The CDR3 region is CASSLGLAGAKDNEQFF. The DNA for the CDR3 is TGTGCCAGCAGCCTCGGACTAGCGGGGGCCAAAGACAATGAGCAGTTCTTC.

In DNA form, the CDR3 reads TGTGCCAGCAGGGCGAGGGAGGGGAATCAGCCCCAGCATTTT. It translates to CASRAREGNQPQHF. The chain links TRBV2 to TRBJ1-5; possibly TRBD1 for D (5 bases). V lost 6 bases, J lost 4 bases, and 13 bases lay in between. The CDR3 is 14 amino acids. Germline CDR1 SNHLY, CDR2 FYNNEI.

This clone was counted a few times. The CDR3 region is CASSVALAGGYNEQFF. The CDR3 DNA is TGTGCCAGCAGCGTAGCCCTAGCGGGAGGTTACAATGAGCAGTTCTTC. J is TRBJ2-1 and V is TRBV9; 11 nucleotides agree with TRBD2. The germline CDR1 and CDR2 sequences are SGDLS and YYNGEE. Trimming cost V 0 bases and J 4 bases; bases outside gene matches: 3. This CDR3 is built from 16 residues.

This clone showed up just once. V and J are TRBV3-1 (or the pseudogene TRBV3-2) and TRBJ2-1; D possibly corresponds to TRBD2 (6 bases). This CDR3 is 13 amino acids long. Trimming took off 4 bases at V and 7 bases at J, with 11 bases between the two ends. Germline CDR1 is LGHDT and CDR2 is YNNKEL (reference sequence). CDR3 region: CASSPGAPNEQFF. The CDR3 region has the DNA TGTGCCAGCAGCCCGGGAGCCCCGAATGAGCAGTTCTTC.

V gene TRBV3-1 (or the pseudogene TRBV3-2) combines with J gene TRBJ2-1, with 9 bases fitting TRBD2. The CDR3 has 16 residues. The V gene end was trimmed by 4 bases and the J gene end by 9 bases; junction bases not matched to a gene: 13. Germline CDR1 is LGHDT and CDR2 is YNNKEL (reference sequence). The CDR3 region is CASSLGGGLAYGEQFF. CDR3 nucleotide sequence: TGTGCCAGCAGCCTAGGGGGTGGACTAGCGTACGGTGAGCAGTTCTTC.

This chain joins TRBV5-1 and TRBJ1-6; TRBD1 might be the D (6 bases). Trimming left V 2 bases short and J 0 bases short, with 12 bases between. Per the germline V gene, CDR1 is SGHRS and CDR2 is YFSETQ. The CDR3 spans 17 residues. In nucleotides, the CDR3 is TGCGCCAGCAGCTTATCGACAGGCGGCTCCTATAATTCACCCCTCCACTTT. Translated: CASSLSTGGSYNSPLHF.

J is TRBJ2-1 and V is TRBV4-2; 9 bases line up with TRBD2. Germline values: CDR1 LGHNA, CDR2 YNFKEQ. This CDR3 comprises 16 residues. The V and J ends lost 2 bases and 4 bases, in that order; junction bases with no gene match: 6. CDR3 in amino acids: CASSQRAGGGYNEQFF. DNA for the CDR3: TGTGCCAGCAGCCAAAGAGCGGGAGGTGGGTACAATGAGCAGTTCTTC.

The rearrangement links TRBV19 to TRBJ1-2; maybe TRBD1 (5 bases). The CDR3 is 14 residues long. Trimming pared 3 bases from V and 8 bases from J, leaving 16 bases between. CDR1 LNHDA and CDR2 SQIVND come from the germline V gene (reference sequence). The CDR3, as DNA: TGTGCCAGTAGTATCCAATTGTCAGGGAACGGCTACACCTTC. Protein product: CASSIQLSGNGYTF.

The genes are TRBV7-8 and TRBJ1-5; 7 nucleotides agree with TRBD1. CDR1 SGHVS and CDR2 FQNEAQ come from the germline V gene. There are 14 residues in the CDR3. The V and J ends lost 7 bases and 0 bases, in that order; junction bases with no gene match: 3. CDR3 nucleotide sequence: TGTGCCAGCACAGGGACAGATAGCAATCAGCCCCAGCATTTT. Encoded protein: CASTGTDSNQPQHF.

The chain couples TRBV5-6 to TRBJ1-3, with D uncertain. Trimming took 2 bases from V and 4 from J, leaving 10 bases between them. Germline V CDR1 and CDR2: SGHDT, YYEEEE. The CDR3 has 14 residues. The CDR3 DNA follows: TGTGCCAGCAGCTTTCAAGTACTCGGAAACACCATATATTTT. Translated, it gives CASSFQVLGNTIYF.

The chain carries TRBV30 and TRBJ1-6; D possibly corresponds to TRBD1 (5 bases). Trimming took off 0 bases at V and 5 bases at J, with 14 bases between the two ends. The germline CDR1 and CDR2 sequences are GTSNPN and SVGIG (reference sequence). CDR3 length equals 16 residues. For the CDR3, the DNA is TGTGCCTGGAGTGTACCTGGGGCCGATAATAATTCACCCCTCCACTTT. It is translated as CAWSVPGADNNSPLHF.